The 17 T cell receptor beta chains given below trace back to one sample, sequenced in a study of Graves' ophthalmopathy and Graves' hyperthyroidism. RNA transcripts yielded amplified TCR beta CDR3 regions. First-round RT-PCR used HTBI primers; second-round multiplex PCR followed. One entry per CDR3 protein results from TCRdb running MiXCR on the multiplex PCR reads. This table holds 650,000 to 900,000 distinct CDR3 sequences, 40% found once. Input material: peripheral blood. These receptor sequences come from an adult man with Graves' ophthalmopathy.

The chain combines TRBV7-9 with TRBJ1-6; unclear D gene. With 2 bases removed from V and 8 bases from J, the gap between germline ends came to 7 bases. This CDR3 is 13 amino acids long. Germline V gene data show CDR1 as SEHNR and CDR2 as FQNEAQ (reference sequence). The CDR3 here is CASSLIGDSPLHF. CDR3 coding DNA: TGTGCCAGCAGCTTAATAGGTGATTCACCCCTCCACTTT. Drawing the rest from reference TRBV7-9 and TRBJ1-6, the complete variable domain is DTGVSQNPRHKITKRGQNVTFRCDPISEHNRLYWYRQTLGQGPEFLTYFQNEAQLEKSRLLSDRFSAERPKGSFSTLEIQRTEQGDSAMYLCASSLIGDSPLHFGNGTRLTVT.

V and J are TRBV10-3 and TRBJ2-7; D gene uncertain. In germline, CDR1 is ENHRY, CDR2 SYGVKD. Trimming took off 10 bases at V and 6 bases at J, with 22 bases between the two ends. There are 14 residues in the CDR3. CDR3 nucleotide sequence: TGTGCCAGCAGCCGCCATGCTAAAAACCTCGAGCAGTACTTC. It is translated as CASSRHAKNLEQYF.

This clonotype turned up a few times. The chain joins TRBV7-9 to TRBJ2-7; D uncertain. This CDR3 region has 16 residues. In germline, CDR1 is SEHNR, CDR2 FQNEAQ (reference sequence). V shed 5 bases and J shed 0 bases, with 17 bases lying between them. CDR3 sequence (DNA): TGTGCCAGCAGCCAAGATATTGCTGCGAGCTCCTACGAGCAGTACTTC. Translation gives CASSQDIAASSYEQYF.

The chain links TRBV10-3 to TRBJ2-7, with TRBD1 matching over 10 bases. CDR1 is ENHRY, CDR2 SYGVKD, per germline. Trimming removed 10 bases from V and 5 bases from J; junction bases left unmatched: 5. There are 12 residues in the CDR3. CDR3 nucleotide sequence: TGTGCCAAAACCGGGACAGGGGACGAGCAGTACTTC. This codes for CAKTGTGDEQYF.

This clonotype was counted ten times or more. V and J are TRBV10-3 and TRBJ1-2; weak D call: TRBD1 (6 bases). Trimming took 8 bases from V and 1 from J, leaving 11 bases between them. The germline V gene has CDR1 ENHRY and CDR2 SYGVKD. This CDR3 comprises 13 residues. The CDR3: CAIGKDSNYGYTF. CDR3 DNA: TGTGCCATCGGAAAGGACAGTAACTATGGCTACACCTTC.

This clonotype was counted between two and nine times. The chain's CDR3 is CASSIPGQNTEAFF. In DNA form, the CDR3 reads TGTGCCAGCAGCATACCGGGACAGAACACTGAAGCTTTCTTT. This rearrangement joins TRBV7-9 to TRBJ1-1; possible D gene TRBD1, 6 bases. CDR1 and CDR2 (germline): SEHNR, FQNEAQ (reference sequence). V gave up 5 bases and J gave up 1 base, with 11 bases separating them. CDR3 length: 14 residues.

On this clonotype itself: With a much larger clone just one base away, this may be a read error. The rearrangement uses TRBV6-4 and TRBJ1-2, with D unresolved. The CDR3 sequence is 8 residues long. Germline-derived CDR1 and CDR2 are MRHNA and SNTAGT. CDR3 nucleotides: TGTGCCAGCAGTGGCTGCACCTTC. Amino acids: CASSGCTF.

This clonotype was observed at least ten times. The V and J genes are TRBV25-1 and TRBJ1-4; D uncertain. Germline CDR1 reads MGHDK; CDR2 reads SYGVNS. V was clipped by 5 bases and J by 8 bases, with 12 bases between them. The CDR3 length is 13 residues. The DNA of the CDR3 is TGTGCCAGCAGTTTTGGTGCTGACGAAAAACTGTTTTTT. Translation gives CASSFGADEKLFF. Full variable domain (missing parts from reference TRBV25-1 and TRBJ1-4): EADIYQTPRYLVIGTGKKITLECSQTMGHDKMYWYQQDPGMELHLIHYSYGVNSTEKGDLSSESTVSRIRTEHFPLTLESARPSHTSQYLCASSFGADEKLFFGSGTQLSVL.

The J gene is TRBJ1-1, the V gene TRBV29-1; TRBD1 is a possible D gene (6 bases). Trimming stripped 5 bases from V and 4 bases from J, with 14 bases between. The CDR3 totals 13 residues. Germline V gene data show CDR1 as SQVTM and CDR2 as ANQGSEA. CDR3 sequence: CSVNDRPSTEAFF. DNA for the CDR3: TGCAGCGTTAATGACAGGCCAAGCACTGAAGCTTTCTTT.

There are a few counts of this clonotype. This rearrangement joins TRBV19 to TRBJ1-5; D is unclear. This CDR3 contains 15 residues. V shed 5 bases and J shed 0 bases, with 11 bases lying between them. Germline V gene lookup returns CDR1 LNHDA and CDR2 SQIVND (reference sequence). Here the CDR3 reads CASSPHRYSNQPQHF. The DNA for the CDR3 is TGTGCCAGTAGTCCCCACAGATATAGCAATCAGCCCCAGCATTTT.

This clonotype showed up just once. Being one base from a much bigger clone, this may be a read error. V and J are TRBV20-1 and TRBJ2-5, with TRBD2 identical over 8 bases. The CDR3 consists of 12 residues. Germline lookup yields CDR1 DFQATT and CDR2 SNEGSKA (reference sequence). V trimming: 8 bases; J trimming: 4 bases; junction bases outside the gene matches: 6. CDR3 amino acids: CSTDTSGETQYF. CDR3 sequence (DNA): TGCAGTACCGACACTAGCGGAGAGACCCAGTACTTC.

This rearrangement joins TRBV25-1 to TRBJ1-4; D uncertain. Germline assignment: CDR1 MGHDK and CDR2 SYGVNS. V shed 3 bases and J shed 8 bases, with 22 bases lying between them. The CDR3 is 17 residues long. The CDR3 region has the DNA TGTGCCAGCAGTGATAGTGCCGGGGAGACCCCGAGCGAAAAACTGTTTTTT. Its protein product is CASSDSAGETPSEKLFF.

This clonotype was seen a handful of times. The chain is built from TRBV7-2 and TRBJ1-1, with a weak D call TRBD1 (6 bases). CDR1 is SGHTA and CDR2 is FQGNSA in the germline V gene. Between the trimmed V and J ends, which lost 4 bases and 4 bases, there was a span of 13 bases. The CDR3 runs to 14 residues. The CDR3 region is CASSSQGLRTEAFF. CDR3 DNA sequence: TGTGCCAGCAGCTCCCAGGGGTTGCGCACTGAAGCTTTCTTT.

The chain couples TRBV6-1 to TRBJ1-3, with D perhaps TRBD1 (6 bases). Germline V gene sequence: CDR1 MNHNS, CDR2 SASEGT. V gave up 9 bases and J gave up 0 bases, with 15 bases separating them. This CDR3 region has 15 residues. CDR3 in amino acids: CASNLGHYSGNTIYF. CDR3 nucleotides: TGTGCCAGTAACCTGGGACACTACTCTGGAAACACCATATATTTT.

Regarding this clonotype: At one of its ends the junction is not consistent with the germline gene, which may arise from a read error. The chain couples TRBV10-2 to TRBJ2-7, with a weak D call TRBD2 (6 bases). CDR3 length equals 15 residues. Germline CDR1 reads WSHSY; CDR2 reads SAAADI. CDR3 nucleotides: TGTGCCAGCAGTTACGTAGCGGTTGGGTTCTACGAGCAGTACTTC. Encoded protein: CASSYVAVGFYEQYF.

This rearrangement joins TRBV25-1 to TRBJ2-2, with TRBD2 identical over 8 bases. This CDR3 spans 14 amino acids. Trimming cost V 7 bases and J 0 bases; bases outside gene matches: 1. The germline V gene encodes CDR1 MGHDK and CDR2 SYGVNS. The CDR3 sequence is CASIAGTNTGELFF. In DNA, the CDR3 is TGTGCCAGCATAGCGGGAACGAACACCGGGGAGCTGTTTTTT.

Regarding this clonotype: The junction shows a germline mismatch at one end, possibly a read error. The CDR3 DNA reads as TGCAGTGCAACGACAGGGGGCTACACTGAGCAGTTCTTC. It yields the protein CSATTGGYTEQFF. The chain uses TRBV20-1 and TRBJ2-1; TRBD1 agrees at 10 bases. The germline gives CDR1 DFQATT, CDR2 SNEGSKA (reference sequence). The CDR3 extends over 13 amino acids.